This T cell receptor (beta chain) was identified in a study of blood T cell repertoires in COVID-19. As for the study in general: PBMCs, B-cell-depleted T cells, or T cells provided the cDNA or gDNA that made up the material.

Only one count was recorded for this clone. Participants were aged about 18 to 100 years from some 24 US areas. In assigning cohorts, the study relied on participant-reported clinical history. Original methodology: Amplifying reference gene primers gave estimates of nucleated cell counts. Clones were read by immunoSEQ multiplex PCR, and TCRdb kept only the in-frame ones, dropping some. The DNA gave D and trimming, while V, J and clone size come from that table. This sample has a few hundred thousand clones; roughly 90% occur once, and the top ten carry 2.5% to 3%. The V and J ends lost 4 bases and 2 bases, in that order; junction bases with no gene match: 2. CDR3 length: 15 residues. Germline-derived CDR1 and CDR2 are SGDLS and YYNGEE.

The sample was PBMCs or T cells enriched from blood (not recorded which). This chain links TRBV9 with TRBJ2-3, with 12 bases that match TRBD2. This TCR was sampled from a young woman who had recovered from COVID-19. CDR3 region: CASSSSGGATDTQYF. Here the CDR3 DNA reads TGTGCCAGCAGCTCTAGCGGGGGGGCCACAGATACGCAGTATTTT.